These 14 T cell receptor beta chains were sequenced from one sample in a study of blood T cells in healthy people across ages. The second PCR ran 7 to 11 cycles with a sample-barcoded 5' primer and J-beta primers. TCRdb independently ran MiXCR on the 5' RACE reads; one entry per CDR3 protein. Seen here are roughly 680,000 distinct CDR3 sequences, roughly 49% observed once, and the top ten hold around a third. Specimen: blood. The receptors were sampled from an older woman in good health.

This clonotype has a handful of counts. J is TRBJ2-5 and V is TRBV3-1; 9 positions agree with TRBD2. Near its end, the DNA agrees better with TRBJ2-7, so the J call may be wrong. There are 15 residues in the CDR3. Germline CDR1 reads LGHDT; CDR2 reads YNNKEL (reference sequence). Here the CDR3 reads CASSPIAGVKYEQYF. The CDR3 DNA reads TGTGCCAGCAGCCCAATAGCGGGAGTGAAGTACGAGCAGTACTTC.

The V gene is TRBV11-3, the J gene TRBJ2-5, with TRBD1 identical over 8 bases. The trim removed 2 bases at V and 5 bases at J, leaving 7 bases unmatched. The CDR3 runs 15 residues. The germline gives CDR1 SGHNT, CDR2 YENEEA. As DNA, the CDR3 is TGTGCCAGCAGCTTACGTGGACAGGGTTACGAGACCCAGTACTTC. It codes for CASSLRGQGYETQYF.

The chain joins TRBV7-2 to TRBJ2-1; D not certain. Germline V gene lookup returns CDR1 SGHTA and CDR2 FQGNSA. The CDR3 runs 15 residues. Trimming shortened V by 5 bases and J by 0 bases, and 11 bases separated the two germline ends. The chain's CDR3 is CASSPPTGSYNEQFF. CDR3 DNA: TGTGCCAGCAGCCCTCCGACCGGCTCCTACAATGAGCAGTTCTTC.

The CDR3 DNA reads TGTGCCAGCAGTTTATGGCCGGGGCGGTACGAGCAGTACTTC. This encodes CASSLWPGRYEQYF. The chain has TRBV28 and TRBJ2-7, with D perhaps being TRBD1 or TRBD2 (5 bases each). Germline-derived CDR1 and CDR2 are MDHEN and SYDVKM. The CDR3 extends over 14 amino acids. Trimming stripped 0 bases from V and 4 bases from J, with 10 bases between.

The chain has TRBV2 and TRBJ2-7; 7 bases line up with TRBD1. The CDR3 sequence is 13 residues long. Looked up from germline, CDR1 is SNHLY and CDR2 is FYNNEI. Trimming cost V 7 bases and J 0 bases; bases outside gene matches: 3. CDR3 in amino acids: CASKQGPSYEQYF. Written as DNA, the CDR3 is TGTGCCAGCAAACAGGGGCCCTCCTACGAGCAGTACTTC.

V and J are TRBV24-1 and TRBJ2-5; D is undetermined. V lost 3 bases and J lost 13, with 11 bases in between. The CDR3 sequence is 11 residues long. Germline V gives CDR1 KGHDR, CDR2 SFDVKD. In DNA, the CDR3 is TGTGCCACCAGTGATCCCCAGTCGTGGTACTTC. It encodes CATSDPQSWYF.

V usage is TRBV7-2 and J usage is TRBJ1-2; 8 nucleotides align to TRBD1. With V trimmed by 4 bases and J by 8 bases, 6 bases remained unmatched. Germline CDR1 SGHTA, CDR2 FQGNSA. The CDR3 is 13 amino acids. The DNA for the CDR3 is TGTGCCAGCAGCTCCCGACAGGGGAGCGGCTACACCTTC. This gives the protein CASSSRQGSGYTF.

The rearrangement joins TRBV12-5 to TRBJ2-3, with D hard to call. Looked up from germline, CDR1 is LGHNT and CDR2 is FRNRAP. The CDR3 loop spans 11 amino acids. V was clipped by 6 bases and J by 4 bases, with 5 bases between them. CDR3: CASGRPDTQYF. CDR3 DNA sequence: TGTGCTAGTGGAAGACCAGATACGCAGTATTTT.

This chain links TRBV7-2 with TRBJ2-1; D may be TRBD1 (5 bases). TRBJ2-7 explains the end of the DNA better; the J call may be wrong. The CDR3 has 13 residues. Germline V gene data show CDR1 as SGHTA and CDR2 as FQGNSA. CDR3 sequence: CASRTANYNEQYF. The CDR3 region has the DNA TGTGCCAGCAGGACAGCCAACTACAATGAGCAGTACTTC.

V and J are TRBV20-1 and TRBJ2-7, with a possible D match to TRBD2 (6 bases). Germline lookup yields CDR1 DFQATT and CDR2 SNEGSKA (reference sequence). Trimming removed 4 bases at V and 7 bases at J, with 26 bases between. This CDR3 is 16 amino acids long. The CDR3 DNA is TGCAGTGCTAAAGGGGAGCGGGTTCAGTCCTACAATGAGCAGTACTTC. Encoded protein: CSAKGERVQSYNEQYF.

This rearrangement joins TRBV20-1 to TRBJ1-3, with D hard to call. The length of the CDR3 is 11 residues. Trimming stripped 3 bases from V and 5 bases from J, with 5 bases between. The germline gives CDR1 DFQATT, CDR2 SNEGSKA (reference sequence). As DNA, the CDR3 is TGCAGTGCTAGGCACCGAAACACCATATATTTT. Encoded protein: CSARHRNTIYF.

This rearrangement joins TRBV2 to TRBJ2-3; D is unresolved. The V end was cut by 2 bases, the J end by 0 bases, with 6 bases between. This CDR3 is built from 14 residues. From germline, CDR1 is SNHLY and CDR2 FYNNEI. Here the CDR3 reads CASSELLSTDTQYF. The CDR3 DNA reads TGTGCCAGCAGTGAACTCCTAAGCACAGATACGCAGTATTTT.

The chain recombines TRBV7-2 with TRBJ2-5; TRBD1 matches at 7 bases. This CDR3 region has 16 residues. Germline V gives CDR1 SGHTA, CDR2 FQGNSA. V was clipped by 3 bases and J by 1 base; unmatched bases: 8. The DNA for the CDR3 is TGTGCCAGCAGCTTTCGACAGGGTCCCTTCCAAGAGACCCAGTACTTC. Its protein product is CASSFRQGPFQETQYF. The variable domain in full, completed from reference TRBV7-2 and TRBJ2-5, reads GAGVSQSPSNKVTEKGKDVELRCDPISGHTALYWYRQSLGQGLEFLIYFQGNSAPDKSGLPSDRFSAERTGGSVSTLTIQRTQQEDSAVYLCASSFRQGPFQETQYFGPGTRLLVL.

The V gene is TRBV29-1, the J gene TRBJ2-3, with D possibly called TRBD1 or TRBD2 (5 bases each). The CDR3 extends over 11 amino acids. CDR1 is SQVTM, CDR2 ANQGSEA, per germline. The V end was cut by 6 bases, the J end by 4 bases, with 8 bases between. The CDR3 reads CSVGTSDTQYF. The CDR3 bases are TGCAGCGTGGGGACGTCAGATACGCAGTATTTT.